This record looks at one TCR beta chain sequence and its context. The antigen is unknown. V dropped 0 bases and J dropped 2; count of bases not matched to a gene: 5. The CDR3 loop spans 17 amino acids. Per germline, CDR1 SGHRS and CDR2 YFSETQ. The library was built from 400 ng RNA with molecular barcoded adaptors for alpha/delta and beta/gamma chains. TCRdb independently ran MiXCR on the reads; one entry per CDR3 protein. The sample comprises approximately 90,000 distinct CDR3 sequences, under 25% of which are singletons, and roughly 10% rests with the top ten. The data were taken from a study of read filtering for tumor transcriptome and immune sequencing. For the study at large: Transcriptome libraries were built from DNase-treated RNA.

Sampling of bone marrow took place during active disease in every patient. Findings of the study overall: Single-read clonotypes: around 81% of IR-seq clonotypes (around 3.5% of reads), roughly 73% of RNA-seq clonotypes (44.6% of reads). Correlation between methods rose after single-read clonotypes were removed.

The receptor's source is a donor at least 40 years old with multiple myeloma. This chain connects TRBV5-1 to TRBJ1-2; 12 positions agree with TRBD1. Sequencing was done on a sample of a population of CD138-negative cells sorted from bone marrow. DNA of the CDR3: TGCGCCAGCAGCTTGGCCGGGACAGGGGGCCCGAACTATGGCTACACCTTC. This sequence encodes CASSLAGTGGPNYGYTF.